The sequence of this TCR beta chain was determined in a study of CD8+CD57+ T cells in acquired aplastic anemia. Whole-study context: Sorted CD4+ and CD8+ cells gave an average of around 3.3 ug of DNA.

This clonotype was picked up many times. Its target is not known. The study profiled TCR beta VDJ and CDR3 using genomic DNA as template. Using its own MiXCR run on the reads, TCRdb lists one record per CDR3 protein. The table includes approximately 300,000 distinct CDR3 sequences, 50% to 65% detected once. Study-wide findings and caveats: Common to patients and controls were twenty-nine CD8+ CDR3 sequences.

Sequencing was done on patients that had shown CD8+CD57+ cell expansion by flow cytometry. Germline V CDR1 and CDR2: SQVTM, ANQGSEA. The CDR3 runs to 14 residues. V lost 5 bases and J 3 bases, leaving 13 bases between the germline ends. The specimen sequenced was sorted CD4+, CD8+, or CD8+CD57+ T cells (not recorded which) from PBMCs. The origin of this receptor is a human donor with aplastic anemia. J is TRBJ1-4 and V is TRBV29-1; possibly TRBD1 for D (6 bases). CDR3 amino acids: CSVRRGFSNEKLFF. The CDR3 DNA reads as TGCAGCGTTCGAAGGGGGTTTTCTAATGAAAAACTGTTTTTT.